A single sample gave rise to the 8 T cell receptor beta chains below, sequenced in a study of T-cell memory formation after mild COVID-19. TCRdb reprocessed the 5' RACE reads via MiXCR and lists one record per CDR3 protein. The sample holds hundreds of thousands of distinct CDR3 sequences, more than 15% seen once. Sequencing was done on a sample of PBMCs or a T cell subset sorted from them (not recorded which). Receptors originate from an adult woman who had mild COVID-19 (a few samples of this study predate the infection). Cell type and time point are not known.

Regarding this clonotype: Lacking the conserved final phenylalanine or tryptophan, this CDR3 likely reflects a read error. V gene TRBV14 combines with J gene TRBJ2-4; D call uncertain. CDR1 and CDR2 from the germline V gene are SGHDN and FVKESK. The CDR3 totals 16 residues. Trimming cost V 2 bases and J 0 bases, with 11 bases left between them. The CDR3 nucleotides are TGTGCCAGCAGCCAAACGACGACGGTAGCCAAAAACATTCAGTACTTA. Translated, it gives CASSQTTTVAKNIQYL.

The chain is built from TRBV19 and TRBJ2-3; a possible D gene is TRBD2 (6 bases). Between the trimmed V and J ends, which lost 2 bases and 2 bases, there was a span of 14 bases. The CDR3 contains 16 residues. The V gene's germline CDR1 is LNHDA and CDR2 SQIVND (reference sequence). The CDR3 protein is CASSIWIGTPTDTQYF. In nucleotides, the CDR3 is TGTGCCAGTAGTATATGGATCGGGACTCCCACAGATACGCAGTATTTT.

The genes are TRBV12-3 or TRBV12-4 and TRBJ2-2, with D perhaps matching TRBD2 (5 bases). This CDR3 contains 14 residues. Trimming took 7 bases from V and 0 from J, leaving 9 bases between them. The CDR3, as DNA: TGTGCCAGCAAAATACTAGCGAACACCGGGGAGCTGTTTTTT. Translated: CASKILANTGELFF.

This chain uses TRBV6-1 with TRBJ2-7; 8 bases fit TRBD2. Per germline, CDR1 MNHNS and CDR2 SASEGT. The V segment lost 4 bases and the J segment 0 bases; nucleotides outside the gene matches: 2. This CDR3 is 14 amino acids long. DNA of the CDR3: TGTGCCAGCAGTGCAGCGGGAGCCTCCTACGAGCAGTACTTC. Its translation: CASSAAGASYEQYF.

The table lists this clonotype with a few counts. V usage is TRBV12-3 or TRBV12-4 and J usage is TRBJ2-1; D is perhaps TRBD1 (6 bases). The V end was cut by 7 bases, the J end by 1 base, with 17 bases between. The CDR3 sequence is 16 residues long. The chain's CDR3 is CASTPDSLGSYNEQFF. DNA of the CDR3: TGTGCCAGCACCCCGGACAGCCTAGGGTCCTACAATGAGCAGTTCTTC.

The chain recombines TRBV2 with TRBJ1-5, with D possibly matching TRBD1 (6 bases). Germline assignment: CDR1 SNHLY and CDR2 FYNNEI. Deletions cut 6 bases from V and 13 bases from J, with 19 bases between. CDR3 length equals 13 residues. CDR3 DNA sequence: TGTGCCAGCAGGACGGGACACCAAGACCCACAGCATTTT. Protein sequence: CASRTGHQDPQHF.

The chain has TRBV19 and TRBJ2-1; TRBD2 aligns across 10 bases. Germline V CDR1 and CDR2: LNHDA, SQIVND (reference sequence). The CDR3 is 13 residues long. The V and J ends lost 5 bases and 9 bases, in that order; junction bases with no gene match: 4. Written as DNA, the CDR3 is TGTGCCAGTAGTCCCCGACTAGCGGGTGAGCAGTTCTTC. Translation gives CASSPRLAGEQFF.

This clonotype came up a few times. The gene calls are TRBV12-3 or TRBV12-4 and TRBJ1-2; perhaps TRBD1 as D (6 bases). The CDR3 length is 11 residues. CDR3 DNA sequence: TGTGCGACTGGGGGGGCGCGTGGCTACACCTTC. Protein: CATGGARGYTF.